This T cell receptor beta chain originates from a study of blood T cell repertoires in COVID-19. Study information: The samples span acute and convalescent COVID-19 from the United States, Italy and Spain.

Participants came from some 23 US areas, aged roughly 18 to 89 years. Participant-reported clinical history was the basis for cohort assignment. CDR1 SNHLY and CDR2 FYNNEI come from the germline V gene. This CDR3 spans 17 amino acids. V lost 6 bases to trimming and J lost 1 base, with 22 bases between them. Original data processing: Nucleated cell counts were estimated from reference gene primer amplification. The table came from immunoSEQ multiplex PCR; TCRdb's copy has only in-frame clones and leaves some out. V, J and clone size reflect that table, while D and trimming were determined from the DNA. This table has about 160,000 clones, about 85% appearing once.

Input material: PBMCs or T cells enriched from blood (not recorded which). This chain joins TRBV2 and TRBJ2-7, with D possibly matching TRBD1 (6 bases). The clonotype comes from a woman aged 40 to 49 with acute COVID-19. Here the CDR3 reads CASRGNVEEGESYEQYF. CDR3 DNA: TGTGCCAGCAGGGGGAACGTAGAAGAGGGGGAATCCTACGAGCAGTACTTC.